This T cell receptor beta chain emerged from a study of CD8+ T cells in alopecia areata. This clone was detected a few times. Its matching antigen is unknown. Regarding the study as a whole: During tofacitinib treatment, many expanded lesional clones remained in scalp and blood.

The CDR3 runs 17 residues. Trimming took off 2 bases at V and 1 base at J, with 16 bases between the two ends. Germline-derived CDR1 and CDR2 are SNHLY and FYNNEI. TCR sequencing used cDNA made by reverse transcription of extracted RNA. Sequenced by immunoSEQ multiplex PCR; TCRdb stores in-frame clones only, minus some. The table lists about 120,000 clones, 53% of them singletons, with 0.45% to 0.5% in the top ten. Treatment given: oral pan-JAK inhibitor, 5-10 mg twice daily. Lesional scalp punch biopsies and peripheral blood came from alopecia areata patients. The TCR was taken from a human donor with alopecia areata. The starting material was CD4+ T cells sorted from blood, obtained at week 4, from a patient treated with tofacitinib. V is TRBV2 and J is TRBJ2-3, with TRBD2 as a possible D gene (5 bases). CDR3 residues: CASSELELAWGTDTQYF. CDR3 sequence (DNA): TGTGCCAGCAGTGAATTGGAGCTAGCCTGGGGCACAGATACGCAGTATTTT.